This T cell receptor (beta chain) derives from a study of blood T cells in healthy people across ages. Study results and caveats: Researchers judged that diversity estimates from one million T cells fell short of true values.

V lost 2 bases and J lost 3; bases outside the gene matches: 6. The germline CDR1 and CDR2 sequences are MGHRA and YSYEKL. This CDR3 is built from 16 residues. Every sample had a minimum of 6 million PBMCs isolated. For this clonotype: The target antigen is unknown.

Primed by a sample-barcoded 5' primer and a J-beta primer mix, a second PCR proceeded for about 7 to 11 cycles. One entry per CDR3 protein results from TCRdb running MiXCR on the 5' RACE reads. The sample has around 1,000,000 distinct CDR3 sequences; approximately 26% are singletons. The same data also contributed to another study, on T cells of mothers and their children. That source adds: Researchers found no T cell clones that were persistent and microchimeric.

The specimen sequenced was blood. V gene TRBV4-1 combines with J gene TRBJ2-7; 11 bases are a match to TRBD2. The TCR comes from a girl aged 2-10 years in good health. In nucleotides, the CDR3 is TGCGCCAGCAGCCAATCGCTAGCGGGGGGAAGCTACGAGCAGTACTTC. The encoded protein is CASSQSLAGGSYEQYF.